This T cell receptor (beta chain) originates from a study of beta chain features in type 1 diabetes. Whole-study results and caveats: TCRB CDR3 length was moderately but significantly reduced in all four CD4+ subsets of Type 1 diabetes patients.

The authors reverse transcribed all of the isolated RNA, so sequencing captured expressed TCRB transcripts. TCRdb keeps only in-frame clones here, not all; method: immunoSEQ multiplex PCR. Altogether roughly 38,000 clones are present, 65% to 80% being singletons, with the ten largest covering about 1.7%. Remarks on this clone: Antigen: not known.

The germline CDR1 and CDR2 sequences are SEHNR and FQNEAQ (reference sequence). V was cut by 3 bases and J by 1 base, with 9 bases left in between. The CDR3 spans 14 residues. The rearrangement uses TRBV7-9 and TRBJ1-1; D unclear. The origin of this receptor is a man between 25 and 39 years old with type 1 diabetes. Some clones in this sample may be carry-over from other donors' samples. What was sequenced was Tregs from blood. The CDR3: CASSFYSKNTEAFF. The CDR3 DNA is TGTGCCAGCAGCTTTTACAGCAAGAACACTGAAGCTTTCTTT.